Sequencing of this TCR beta chain was carried out in a study of T cells in Graves' hyperthyroidism and ophthalmopathy. The table lists this clonotype with a few counts. Researchers amplified the TCR beta CDR3 regions from RNA transcripts. Initially, a first-round RT-PCR of the TCR CDR3 employed the HTBI primer set. From the multiplex PCR reads, TCRdb called clonotypes with MiXCR, one entry per CDR3 protein. The data hold hundreds of thousands of distinct CDR3 sequences, with 20% observed a single time. In germline, CDR1 is SEHNR, CDR2 FQNEAQ (reference sequence). With V trimmed by 3 bases and J by 6 bases, 6 bases remained unmatched. The CDR3 covers 14 residues.

The clonotype was recovered from a man aged 25 to 40 with Graves' ophthalmopathy. This chain connects TRBV7-9 to TRBJ2-5; TRBD2 matches 8 bases. Sequenced input: blood. The CDR3 reads CASSLSGLGKTQYF. The CDR3 bases are TGTGCCAGCAGCTTGTCGGGACTAGGGAAGACCCAGTACTTC.